Described below is a single T cell receptor beta chain sequence and its context. Antigen specificity is unknown. Measured with immunoSEQ multiplex PCR; TCRdb has only the in-frame clones, and not every one. Among over 6,000 clones, over 75% were seen once, and the ten largest hold 4.5% to 5.5%. This specimen comes from a study of high-grade serous ovarian cancer treatment subgroups. The overall study: On average, approximately 14,000 reads and about 8,100 unique TCR beta rearrangements were obtained per sample. Study-wide findings and caveats: Tumors within one patient showed repertoire similarity of about 0.095 to 0.85. Only CDR3 was analyzed; CDR1 and CDR2 were not. TCR clonal relatedness correlated positively with neoantigen level.

Tumor samples were obtained before definitive surgery or chemotherapy. Sequencing was performed on tumor tissue. The TCR comes from a human donor with high-grade serous ovarian cancer.

The CDR3 reads CASSVATGGEAFF. The CDR3 DNA reads TGTGCCAGCAGCGTAGCGACAGGGGGTGAAGCTTTCTTT. The chain recombines TRBV9 with TRBJ1-1; 9 bases align to TRBD1. CDR1 is SGDLS, CDR2 YYNGEE, per germline. V lost 0 bases, J lost 7 bases, and 1 base stayed unmatched. This CDR3 has 13 residues.